This record concerns one TCR beta chain sequence. The CDR3 has 15 residues. Trimming took 4 bases from V and 0 from J, leaving 10 bases between them. Germline V gene lookup returns CDR1 LGHDT and CDR2 YNNKEL (reference sequence). This specimen comes from a study of blood T cell repertoires in COVID-19. The repertoire was sequenced with immunoSEQ multiplex PCR; TCRdb's copy has only in-frame clones and lacks some. The sample includes 85,000 to 120,000 clones, about 91% of them seen just once. The receptor comes from a man aged 18 to 30 with acute or convalescent COVID-19. V and J are TRBV3-1 (or the pseudogene TRBV3-2) and TRBJ1-3; unclear D gene. The source material was peripheral blood. CDR3 DNA: TGTGCCAGCAGCCCCCCGGGGTTCTCTGGAAACACCATATATTTT. As protein: CASSPPGFSGNTIYF.